This T cell receptor (beta chain) was observed in a study of response to subunit inactivated influenza vaccine. Germline V gene sequence: CDR1 SGHAT, CDR2 FQDESV (reference sequence). Trimming left V 5 bases short and J 0 bases short, with 11 bases between. This CDR3 comprises 14 residues. One entry per CDR3 protein, called by TCRdb with MiXCR from the RT-PCR reads. The top ten hold roughly 11% of the sample, which has 500,000 to 600,000 distinct CDR3 sequences, 14% seen once. Study observations and caveats: Seasonal influenza vaccination, on each occasion, was suggested by the authors to recruit few new T cells.

A few counts support this clonotype. What it recognizes is unknown. This TCR derives from a man aged 45-65 years who received an inactivated influenza vaccine. The chain employs TRBV11-1 and TRBJ2-7; D gene unclear. The sequenced sample was PBMCs from blood, obtained 11 to 12 days after vaccination. The CDR3 loop is CASSPPTASYEQYF. The CDR3 DNA reads TGTGCCAGCAGCCCCCCTACGGCCTCCTACGAGCAGTACTTC.